The clone carrying this TCR beta chain was observed many times. Its antigen is not identified. With 0 bases removed from V and 5 bases from J, the gap between germline ends came to 7 bases. CDR1 and CDR2 from the germline V gene are MNHNY and SVGAGI (reference sequence). The CDR3 is 13 residues long. The data are from a study of T cells in Graves' hyperthyroidism and ophthalmopathy. Overall study findings and caveats: Among clonotypes expanded in thyroid above 0.001, most were also found in blood.

Amplification of TCR beta CDR3 regions used RNA as the template. HTBI primers were the set used in a first-round RT-PCR of the TCR CDR3. TCRdb reanalysed the multiplex PCR reads using MiXCR and keeps one entry per CDR3 protein. The table shows 500,000 to 750,000 distinct CDR3 sequences, with about a sixth occurring only once. This rearrangement joins TRBV6-6 to TRBJ2-5; D is ambiguous. This TCR was recovered from a woman aged 30 to 39 with Graves' hyperthyroidism. The material sequenced was blood. The DNA for the CDR3 is TGTGCCAGCAGTTACTCCAATTTTGAGACCCAGTACTTC. Translating it yields CASSYSNFETQYF.